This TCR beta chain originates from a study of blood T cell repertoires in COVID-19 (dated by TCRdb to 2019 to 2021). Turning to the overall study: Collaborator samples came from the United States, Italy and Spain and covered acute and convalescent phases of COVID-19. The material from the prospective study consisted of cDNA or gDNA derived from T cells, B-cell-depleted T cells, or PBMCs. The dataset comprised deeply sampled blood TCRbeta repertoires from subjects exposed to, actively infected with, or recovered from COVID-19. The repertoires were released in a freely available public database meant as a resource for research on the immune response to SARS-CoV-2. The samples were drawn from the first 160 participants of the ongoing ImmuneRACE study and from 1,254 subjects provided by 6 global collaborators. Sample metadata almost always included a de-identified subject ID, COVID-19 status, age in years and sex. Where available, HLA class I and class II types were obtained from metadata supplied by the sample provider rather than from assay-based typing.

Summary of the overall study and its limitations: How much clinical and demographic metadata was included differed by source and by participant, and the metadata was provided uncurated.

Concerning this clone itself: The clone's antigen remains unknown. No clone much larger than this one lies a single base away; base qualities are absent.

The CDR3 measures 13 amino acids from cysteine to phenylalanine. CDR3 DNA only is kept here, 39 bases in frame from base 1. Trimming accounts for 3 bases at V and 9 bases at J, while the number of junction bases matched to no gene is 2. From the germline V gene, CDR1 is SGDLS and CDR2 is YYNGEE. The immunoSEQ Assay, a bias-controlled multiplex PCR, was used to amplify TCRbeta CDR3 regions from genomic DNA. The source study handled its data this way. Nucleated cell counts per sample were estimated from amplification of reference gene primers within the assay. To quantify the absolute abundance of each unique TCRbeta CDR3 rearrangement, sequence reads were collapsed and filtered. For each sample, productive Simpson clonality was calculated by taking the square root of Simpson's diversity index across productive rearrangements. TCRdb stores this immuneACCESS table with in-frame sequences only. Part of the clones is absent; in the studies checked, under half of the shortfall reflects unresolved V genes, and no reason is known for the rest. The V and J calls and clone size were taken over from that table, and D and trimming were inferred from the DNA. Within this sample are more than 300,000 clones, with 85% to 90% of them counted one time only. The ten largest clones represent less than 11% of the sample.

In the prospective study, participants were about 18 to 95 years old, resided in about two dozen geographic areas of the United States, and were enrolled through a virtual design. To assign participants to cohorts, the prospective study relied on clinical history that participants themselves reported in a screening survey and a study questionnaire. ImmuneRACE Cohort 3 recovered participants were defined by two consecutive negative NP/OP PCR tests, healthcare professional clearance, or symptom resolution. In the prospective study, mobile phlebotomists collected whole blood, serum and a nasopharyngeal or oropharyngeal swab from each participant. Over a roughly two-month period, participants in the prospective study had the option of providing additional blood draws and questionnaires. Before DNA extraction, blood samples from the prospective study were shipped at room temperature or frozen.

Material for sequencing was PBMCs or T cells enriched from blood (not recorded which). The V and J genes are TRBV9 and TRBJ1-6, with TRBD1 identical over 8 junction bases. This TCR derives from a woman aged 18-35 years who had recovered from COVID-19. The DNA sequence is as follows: TGTGCCAGCAGCGGAGACAGGGGTTCACCCCTCCACTTT. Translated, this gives CASSGDRGSPLHF.